Described below is a single T cell receptor beta chain sequence and its context. The data were obtained in a study of shared clonotypes between healthy human individuals. Germline CDR1 and CDR2: KGHSH and LQKENI. There are 18 residues in the CDR3. V trimming: 5 bases; J trimming: 4 bases; junction bases outside the gene matches: 13. The assay was run at deep level. In the authors' methods: Filtering differed for immunoSEQ, which gave only junction sequences without quality scores. Data came from immunoSEQ multiplex PCR; TCRdb stores just in-frame clones and leaves some out. V, J and clone size were drawn from that table, and D and trimming were deduced from the DNA. This sample has some 1.5 million clones, with approximately 98% found just once.

The material sequenced was naive CD4+ T cells sorted from blood. The subset is: CD45RA+ positively selected. The chain joins TRBV18 to TRBJ2-2; 10 nucleotides align to TRBD2. The sequence was obtained from a man younger than 45 in good health. The CDR3 is CASSRGLAGATGTGELFF. CDR3 sequence (DNA): TGTGCCAGCTCAAGGGGTCTAGCGGGAGCGACAGGCACCGGGGAGCTGTTTTTT.